One and the same sample provided the 22 T cell receptor beta chains below, sequenced in a study of T cell repertoires in cytomegalovirus infection (dated 2019 in TCRdb). Sequencing was carried out with an Illumina HiSeq 1500. The public reads were quality trimmed at Q25 with fastp and then assembled into clones with MiXCR by TCRdb, keeping productive beta chains. CDR3 protein sequences are deduplicated, and each keeps its most common genes and DNA. For this sample the table gives 680,000 or so distinct CDR3 sequences, of which less than 40% were detected only once. Together, the top ten hold 2.5% to 3.5% of the sample. The specimen was PBMCs. The receptors come from a human donor in good health (CMV status not recorded). Some clones in this sample may be carry-over from other donors' samples.

The chain uses TRBV5-6 and TRBJ2-1; 9 bases align to TRBD2. Germline V gene sequence: CDR1 SGHDT, CDR2 YYEEEE. CDR3 length: 14 amino acids. After removal of 5 bases from V and 8 bases from J, the junction contained 8 bases not matched to a gene. The CDR3 DNA is TGTGCCAGCAGGTCCGGGACTAGCTGGTATGAGCAGTTCTTC. Protein: CASRSGTSWYEQFF.

This clonotype was found a few times. The V and J genes are TRBV6-1 and TRBJ1-1, with 9 nucleotides matching TRBD1. Germline CDR1 reads MNHNS; CDR2 reads SASEGT. V trimming: 2 bases; J trimming: 10 bases; junction bases outside the gene matches: 8. The CDR3 has 14 amino acids. CDR3 sequence (DNA): TGTGCCAGCAGTGAACCCTCGGGACAGGGTCGAGCTTTCTTT. The encoded protein is CASSEPSGQGRAFF.

On this clonotype itself: This sequence may be a read error, since a much larger clone differs from it by one base. The chain links TRBV7-2 to TRBJ2-3, with D maybe TRBD2 (7 bases). Between the trimmed V and J ends, which lost 5 bases and 1 base, there was a span of 13 bases. CDR1 is SGHTA and CDR2 is FQGNSA in the germline V gene. The CDR3 length is 15 residues. The CDR3 sequence: CASSGGAYRTDTQYF. Written as DNA, the CDR3 is TGTGCCAGCAGCGGGGGGGCATATCGCACAGATACGCAGTATTTT.

This clonotype showed up just a few times. This rearrangement joins TRBV19 to TRBJ1-1; 9 bases fit TRBD1. With V trimmed by 8 bases and J by 6 bases, 7 bases remained unmatched. From germline, CDR1 is LNHDA and CDR2 SQIVND (reference sequence). The CDR3 is 13 residues long. The CDR3 sequence is CASGPDRGAEAFF. The CDR3 DNA reads as TGTGCCAGTGGGCCGGACAGGGGTGCTGAAGCTTTCTTT.

This clonotype was counted a few times. This chain connects TRBV7-8 to TRBJ2-1, with 8 positions matching TRBD2. Germline-derived CDR1 and CDR2 are SGHVS and FQNEAQ. The junction had 6 bases not matched to a gene; V was cut back by 7 bases and J by 4 bases. The CDR3 contains 14 residues. The CDR3 DNA sequence: TGTGCCAGCAAAAGCGGGGGAAGGTACAATGAGCAGTTCTTC. Protein product: CASKSGGRYNEQFF.

The gene calls are TRBV28 and TRBJ2-3; 10 bases match TRBD2. The ends lost 2 bases at V and 7 bases at J; junction bases unmatched: 9. This CDR3 is 16 amino acids long. CDR1 and CDR2 (germline): MDHEN, SYDVKM. The CDR3 DNA follows: TGTGCCAGCAGTTTAGGGCTAGCGGGAGTGTCAAATACGCAGTATTTT. It encodes CASSLGLAGVSNTQYF.

This clonotype was seen a few times. Since a much larger clone is just one base distant, this may be a read error. The rearrangement joins TRBV7-9 to TRBJ1-5, with a possible D match to TRBD1 (5 bases). V lost 5 bases, J lost 4 bases, and 9 bases lay in between. CDR1 SEHNR and CDR2 FQNEAQ come from the germline V gene (reference sequence). CDR3 length: 13 amino acids. CDR3 sequence reads: CASSPTENQPQHF. CDR3 sequence (DNA): TGTGCCAGCAGCCCGACAGAGAATCAGCCCCAGCATTTT.

The table lists this clonotype with a few counts. V gene TRBV28 combines with J gene TRBJ1-1, with TRBD1 matching 7 bases. Germline CDR1 and CDR2: MDHEN and SYDVKM. The CDR3 has 14 residues. The V and J ends lost 5 bases and 4 bases, in that order; junction bases with no gene match: 7. The CDR3 DNA is TGTGCCAGCAGTCCACCCACAGGGGTCACTGAAGCTTTCTTT. Translating gives CASSPPTGVTEAFF. The full variable domain, completed using reference TRBV28 and TRBJ1-1, is DVKVTQSSRYLVKRTGEKVFLECVQDMDHENMFWYRQDPGLGLRLIYFSYDVKMKEKGDIPEGYSVSREKKERFSLILESASTNQTSMYLCASSPPTGVTEAFFGQGTRLTVV.

The V and J genes are TRBV7-2 and TRBJ1-4; unclear D gene. Trimming stripped 5 bases from V and 0 bases from J, with 7 bases between. Germline V gene data show CDR1 as SGHTA and CDR2 as FQGNSA. This CDR3 has 14 amino acids. The CDR3 region has the DNA TGTGCCAGCAGCATACAACCAACTAATGAAAAACTGTTTTTT. This sequence encodes CASSIQPTNEKLFF.

As to this clonotype: The conserved phenylalanine or tryptophan normally closing the CDR3 is absent here, so this likely arose from a read error. V and J are TRBV20-1 and TRBJ2-7, with D maybe TRBD1 (6 bases). This CDR3 spans 13 amino acids. The germline V gene has CDR1 DFQATT and CDR2 SNEGSKA (reference sequence). V shed 3 bases and J shed 2 bases, with 11 bases lying between them. The CDR3 region has the DNA TGCAGTGCTAGCTACTGGGACACCTACGAGCAGTACTTA. This translates into CSASYWDTYEQYL.

The rearrangement links TRBV5-1 to TRBJ2-5; weak D call: TRBD1 (5 bases). V dropped 3 bases and J dropped 2 bases, with 11 bases sitting between them. CDR3 size: 14 residues. Per germline, CDR1 SGHRS and CDR2 YFSETQ. The CDR3 bases are TGCGCCAGCAGCTGGACAATTACTCAAGAGACCCAGTACTTC. It specifies CASSWTITQETQYF.

The chain is built from TRBV20-1 and TRBJ1-1; 10 nucleotides align to TRBD1. V trimming: 3 bases; J trimming: 5 bases; junction bases outside the gene matches: 3. The CDR3 totals 13 residues. Germline V gives CDR1 DFQATT, CDR2 SNEGSKA (reference sequence). Written as DNA, the CDR3 is TGCAGTGCTAGGGGGACAGGGGAGACTGAAGCTTTCTTT. Its protein product is CSARGTGETEAFF.

The V gene is TRBV19, the J gene TRBJ2-3; D remains unclear. The CDR3 has 15 residues. The germline V gene encodes CDR1 LNHDA and CDR2 SQIVND (reference sequence). V lost 6 bases and J 0 bases, leaving 13 bases between the germline ends. Written as DNA, the CDR3 is TGTGCCAGTAGATCGGCAGAATCTAGCACAGATACGCAGTATTTT. Translating gives CASRSAESSTDTQYF.

This clonotype has ten or more counts. The chain links TRBV6-1 to TRBJ2-3; D perhaps matches TRBD2 (5 bases). Germline V CDR1 and CDR2: MNHNS, SASEGT. Trimming removed 6 bases at V and 5 bases at J, with 6 bases between. CDR3 length: 11 residues. The CDR3 is CASSRGDTQYF. The CDR3 DNA sequence: TGTGCCAGCAGCCGGGGAGATACGCAGTATTTT.

The chain has TRBV30 and TRBJ2-7; D remains ambiguous. The germline V gene has CDR1 GTSNPN and CDR2 SVGIG (reference sequence). Trimming left V 0 bases short and J 6 bases short, with 12 bases between. This CDR3 region has 13 residues. The CDR3, as DNA: TGTGCCTGGAGTGTTTTAGGGTCTTCCGAGCAGTACTTC. Translating it yields CAWSVLGSSEQYF.

This chain connects TRBV4-1 to TRBJ2-5; D gene uncertain. Trimming pared 4 bases from V and 5 bases from J, leaving 11 bases between. The germline V gene encodes CDR1 MGHRA and CDR2 YSYEKL. CDR3 length: 13 residues. CDR3 coding DNA: TGCGCCAGCAGCCGGGTCGGTCTGGAGACCCAGTACTTC. The encoded protein is CASSRVGLETQYF.

The chain couples TRBV19 to TRBJ2-7, with D possibly TRBD1 on 8 matching bases. CDR3 size: 17 residues. The germline CDR1 and CDR2 sequences are LNHDA and SQIVND (reference sequence). The ends were cut back, 2 bases at V and 5 bases at J, with 22 bases in the middle. The CDR3 DNA sequence: TGTGCCAGTAGTATATACGGAATGACAGGGGAGGGCGACGAGCAGTACTTC. This codes for CASSIYGMTGEGDEQYF. Based on the CDR3 plus reference TRBV19 and TRBJ2-7, the full variable domain is DGGITQSPKYLFRKEGQNVTLSCEQNLNHDAMYWYRQDPGQGLRLIYYSQIVNDFQKGDIAEGYSVSREKKESFPLTVTSAQKNPTAFYLCASSIYGMTGEGDEQYFGPGTRLTVT.

CDR3 nucleotide sequence: TGTGCCAGCAGGGGGCTAGCGGGGAGGACGGTGGATACGCAGTATTTT. It yields the protein CASRGLAGRTVDTQYF. The rearrangement joins TRBV2 to TRBJ2-3; TRBD2 matches at 9 bases. This CDR3 is built from 16 residues. Looked up from germline, CDR1 is SNHLY and CDR2 is FYNNEI. The V gene end was trimmed by 6 bases and the J gene end by 6 bases; junction bases not matched to a gene: 13. The whole variable domain, remainder taken from reference TRBV2 and TRBJ2-3, is EPEVTQTPSHQVTQMGQEVILRCVPISNHLYFYWYRQILGQKVEFLVSFYNNEISEKSEIFDDQFSVERPDGSNFTLKIRSTKLEDSAMYFCASRGLAGRTVDTQYFGPGTRLTVL.

This clonotype occurred many times. The chain is built from TRBV7-2 and TRBJ1-2, with TRBD1 as a possible D gene (5 bases). This CDR3 has 15 residues. Germline assignment: CDR1 SGHTA and CDR2 FQGNSA. The V and J ends lost 3 bases and 3 bases respectively, with 14 bases between them. The CDR3 coding sequence is TGTGCCAGCAGCTTCAGGGAAGGAGGTCACTATGGCTACACCTTC. It translates to CASSFREGGHYGYTF.

In this sample, this clonotype turned up once. Since a much larger clone is just one base distant, this may be a read error. V and J are TRBV7-2 and TRBJ1-3; D is unresolved. There are 11 residues in the CDR3. Trimming removed 6 bases from V and 8 bases from J, with 8 bases in between. Germline V gives CDR1 SGHTA, CDR2 FQGNSA. DNA of the CDR3: TGTGCCAGCAGGCGCGGGTACACCATATATTTT. It is translated as CASRRGYTIYF.

The V gene is TRBV7-6, the J gene TRBJ2-3; D might be TRBD1 (7 bases). Between the trimmed V and J ends, which lost 5 bases and 5 bases, there was a span of 23 bases. Germline V gene data show CDR1 as SGHVS and CDR2 as FNYEAQ. The CDR3 length is 17 residues. The CDR3 loop reads CASSPELARGQGDTQYF. CDR3 sequence (DNA): TGTGCCAGCAGCCCAGAGCTAGCGAGGGGGCAGGGAGATACGCAGTATTTT.

The chain's CDR3 is CASSRELSSGANVLTF. CDR3 in DNA: TGTGCCAGCAGTCGAGAGTTAAGCTCTGGGGCCAACGTCCTGACTTTC. The rearrangement links TRBV6-6 to TRBJ2-6; D unresolved. Looked up from germline, CDR1 is MNHNY and CDR2 is SVGAGI (reference sequence). This CDR3 is built from 16 residues. Between the trimmed V and J ends, which lost 5 bases and 0 bases, there was a span of 11 bases.